This record covers a single T cell receptor beta chain. This clone was counted once. Its specific antigen is unknown. No base quality values were provided; no much bigger clone lies one nucleotide off. This entry comes from a study of T cell responses to AZD1222 COVID-19 vaccine (dated by TCRdb to about 2021). At the level of the whole study: AZD1222 recipients given second doses at about 4 weeks or at about 12 weeks were pooled, since spike-specific TCR depth and breadth were not found to differ between the two schedules. TCR sequencing covered fewer than 250 trial participants: 200 to 210 given two doses of AZD1222 and around 25 given two doses of MenACWY control vaccine. Trial participants were enrolled by age into 18-55, 56-69 and 70-plus year subgroups, with roughly 160, 29 and 62 TCR-sequenced participants respectively. The paper's findings and limits, for the study overall: Only five to seven AZD1222 recipients were SARS-CoV-2 seropositive at baseline, limiting conclusions about previously exposed vaccinees. No day 14 peak-response samples were available, so repertoires were characterized only after the peak T cell response. The 56-69-year group was small, and its depth increase did not reach significance, likely because of low power. Most participants were white British and females outnumbered males, and the authors suggested that clonal diversity may have been underestimated. Vaccine-associated CD4 TCRs spanned the whole spike protein, with dominant responses in regions 160-218 and 743-854. Reportedly, close to half of the unique spike-specific TCRs recognized epitopes lying outside the regions that are mutated in the B.1.351 and B.1.1.7 variants. After two AZD1222 doses, spike-specific TCR breadth and depth were significantly higher than at day 0 and than in MenACWY recipients.

Reading the label with the study, this specimen's time point is: baseline before first vaccination. Samples from vaccinated people were obtained from the UK trials COV001 and COV002, which included a single-blind randomized controlled phase 2/3 trial of AZD1222 (ChAdOx1 nCoV-19) in healthy adults. For TCRbeta chain sequencing, PBMC samples were collected from trial participants at day 0 and at day 28 after the second dose. The CDR3 regions of human TCRbeta chains were subjected to immunosequencing. From the authors' description of their analysis: TCRs in the repertoires were matched against a reference library of SARS-CoV-2-specific TCRs that had been generated with the MIRA antigen-specificity platform. Breadth was defined as the fraction of unique TCRs that were SARS-CoV-2-associated. Depth was defined as the fraction of total T cells that were SARS-CoV-2-associated. Using the MIRA data, each spike-specific TCR was assigned both to the spike region to which the TCR was reactive and to a CD4 or CD8 class. Log10-transformed breadth and depth values were compared by one-way ANOVA with Sidak's multiple comparisons tests. TCRdb holds this immuneACCESS table with in-frame rearrangements only. Some clones are missing; in checked studies, unresolved V genes explain under half, and the rest has no known cause. That table furnishes V, J and clone size, whereas the DNA furnished D and trimming. Here the sample has approximately 84,000 clones; 75% to 90% occur a single time. The ten largest clones capture under 35% of the sample.

Taken from the germline V gene (reference sequence), the CDR1 and CDR2 loops are SGHNT and YYREEE. From the cysteine up to the phenylalanine, the CDR3 has a length of 14 residues. The retained sequence is limited to the CDR3, 42 bases, with the frame set at the first base. Trimming removed 4 bases from V and 6 bases from J; the gene matches leave 4 bases unexplained. The sequence was obtained from an adult in good health. The sequences come from peripheral blood, collected on day 0 of AZD1222 vaccination. Here the chain combines TRBV5-4 and TRBJ2-2; 9 middle bases align to TRBD1. The sequenced DNA: TGTGCCAGCAGCGGGGGACAGGGCGCCGGGGAGCTGTTTTTT. The translation is CASSGGQGAGELFF.